The rows below give T cell receptor beta chains drawn from one sample of a study of blood T cells in healthy people across ages. In TCRdb, the 5' RACE reads were re-called with MiXCR into one record per CDR3 protein. The table has 1.8 million or so distinct CDR3 sequences, about two fifths seen once. Sequenced sample: blood. The receptors were gathered from a human donor in good health. Each CDR3 is given with its conserved first and last residue.

CDR3 length | J gene | V gene | CDR3 protein
15 | TRBJ2-1 | TRBV7-6 | CASNPLVAGGDEQFF
16 | TRBJ2-5 | TRBV21-1 | CASSKGPGQGQETQYF
16 | TRBJ2-7 | TRBV6-2/TRBV6-3 | CASSKGTGYTSYEQYF
14 | TRBJ2-7 | TRBV7-9 | CAGSLIQAGSEQYF
13 | TRBJ2-1 | TRBV4-3 | CASSQGLCNEQFF
16 | TRBJ2-6 | TRBV6-5 | CASSSRTGSGANVLTF
17 | TRBJ2-5 | TRBV12-3/TRBV12-4 | CASSFRTSGFSGETQYF
14 | TRBJ2-3 | TRBV6-5 | CASSNGVVGDTQYF
15 | TRBJ2-7 | TRBV6-5 | CASSRESRGGYEQYF
12 | TRBJ1-2 | TRBV29-1 | CSADGGAGGYTF
16 | TRBJ1-2 | TRBV7-9 | CASSLGNLGYMKGYTF
15 | TRBJ1-2 | TRBV3-1 | CASSHTGTGAGGYTF
11 | TRBJ1-5 | TRBV6-6 | CASSDRQPQHF
16 | TRBJ2-3 | TRBV20-1 | CSARDLTGASTDTQYF
16 | TRBJ2-3 | TRBV24-1 | CATSDLGTSSTDTQYF
14 | TRBJ2-3 | TRBV6-6 | CASSPFTLADTQYF
14 | TRBJ2-5 | TRBV12-3/TRBV12-4 | CASRPNAGQETQYF
15 | TRBJ2-7 | TRBV7-9 | CASSFRTGGGYEQYF
13 | TRBJ1-6 | TRBV24-1 | CATTWDPKAPLHF
17 | TRBJ2-5 | TRBV6-4 | CARPGRDLLGSQETQYF
14 | TRBJ1-2 | TRBV27 | CTSAQLGQGGGYTF
16 | - | TRBV7-3 | CASSPLERPDCYEQYF
14 | TRBJ1-6 | TRBV20-1 | CSASAGPYNSPLHF
13 | TRBJ2-7 | TRBV29-1 | CSVDAGQGYEQYF
15 | TRBJ1-1 | TRBV5-1 | CASKGQGHGLTEAFF
14 | TRBJ1-1 | TRBV6-1 | CASSSYTEGGEAFF
17 | TRBJ2-3 | TRBV5-1 | CASSPPETKTWTDTQYF
14 | TRBJ2-5 | TRBV6-5 | CASSYGDRAYGQYF
16 | - | TRBV4-3 | CASSQGFGLVRETQYF
15 | TRBJ2-7 | TRBV5-5 | CASSASTGGSYEQYF
15 | TRBJ1-3 | TRBV5-1 | CASKTRVGSGNTIYF
13 | TRBJ2-7 | TRBV20-1 | CSASIGFSYEQYF
17 | TRBJ1-2 | TRBV5-5 | CASSSEGPGHANYGYTF
14 | TRBJ1-2 | TRBV7-9 | CASSSPGTERGYTF
13 | - | TRBV29-1 | CSVEGQVDYEQYF
14 | - | TRBV4-3 | CASSQEDKGYEQYF
15 | TRBJ2-1 | TRBV9 | CASSVGSLAINEQFF
13 | TRBJ1-1 | TRBV12-5 | CASGFSPSPEAFF
13 | TRBJ2-5 | TRBV29-1 | CSVVRTDQETQYF
14 | TRBJ1-5 | TRBV6-2/TRBV6-3 | CASRPDRFNQPQHF
16 | TRBJ2-5 | TRBV5-5 | CANSPESGGARETQYF
14 | TRBJ2-7 | TRBV7-9 | CASSFGPRDSEQYF
14 | TRBJ1-2 | TRBV7-2 | CASSPPAALWGYTF
15 | TRBJ2-5 | TRBV5-1 | CASSLGQGSQETQYF
17 | TRBJ2-3 | TRBV13 | CASSLLTSGGYTDTQYF
17 | TRBJ1-2 | TRBV5-1 | CASSPEAGTGGSYGYTF
12 | TRBJ1-6 | TRBV29-1 | CSVESEGSPLHF
13 | TRBJ1-1 | TRBV20-1 | CSADRDGGTEAFF
15 | TRBJ2-1 | TRBV2 | CASSRTSGVYNEQFF
15 | TRBJ1-2 | TRBV24-1 | CATSDPGQGNHGYTF
14 | TRBJ1-5 | TRBV6-5 | CASSSLTSNQPQHF
15 | - | TRBV4-1 | CASRIGQGREYEQYF
13 | TRBJ1-3 | TRBV29-1 | CGGTPNSGNTIYF
15 | TRBJ1-2 | TRBV6-5 | CASRVRRDFLVGYTF
12 | TRBJ2-3 | TRBV10-3 | CAILGGRDTQYF
18 | TRBJ2-1 | TRBV5-1 | CASSLPERGPSSYNEQFF
16 | TRBJ2-3 | TRBV7-9 | CASSFSTGGGTDTQYF
15 | TRBJ2-5 | TRBV7-3 | CASSLGGGTRTTQYF
13 | TRBJ2-4 | TRBV4-2 | CASSQAYREEQYF
14 | TRBJ1-2 | TRBV29-1 | CGVSGGGVDYGYTF